A single sample is the source of the 20 T cell receptor beta chains below, sequenced in a study of cytomegalovirus exposure and HLA in healthy donors. Amplification used 60 Vbeta primers and 13 Jbeta primers. TCRdb's copy holds only in-frame clones and misses some; the assay was immunoSEQ multiplex PCR. Among approximately 100,000 clones listed, almost 80% were seen once. Sequenced material: PBMCs. The receptors derive from a man in his fifties in good health and CMV-seropositive.

This rearrangement joins TRBV9 to TRBJ2-3; D may be TRBD2 (6 bases). CDR1 is SGDLS and CDR2 is YYNGEE in the germline V gene. The V and J ends lost 0 bases and 0 bases respectively, with 11 bases between them. The CDR3 runs 16 residues. CDR3 region: CASSVDASESTDTQYF. CDR3 sequence (DNA): TGTGCCAGCAGCGTAGACGCTAGCGAAAGCACAGATACGCAGTATTTT.

The sample holds one count of this clone. The chain has TRBV5-1 and TRBJ2-1; 11 bases fit TRBD2. Germline lookup yields CDR1 SGHRS and CDR2 YFSETQ. This CDR3 comprises 15 residues. V shed 7 bases, J shed 8 bases, and the junction held 11 bases outside the gene matches. The CDR3 loop reads CASGPLAGALDEQFF. DNA of the CDR3: TGCGCCAGCGGACCACTAGCGGGAGCCTTAGATGAGCAGTTCTTC.

This chain links TRBV4-2 with TRBJ2-2; unclear D gene. The CDR3 runs to 15 residues. V shed 0 bases and J shed 3 bases, with 8 bases lying between them. The germline V gene encodes CDR1 LGHNA and CDR2 YNFKEQ. CDR3: CASSQEGSYTGELFF. Here the CDR3 DNA reads TGTGCCAGCAGCCAAGAGGGCAGTTACACCGGGGAGCTGTTTTTT.

This clone was detected once. The rearrangement joins TRBV30 to TRBJ1-1, with D perhaps TRBD1 (5 bases). The CDR3 has 14 amino acids. The germline V gene encodes CDR1 GTSNPN and CDR2 SVGIG (reference sequence). The V end lost 2 bases, the J end lost 0 bases, and 10 bases lay between the germline ends. Here the CDR3 reads CAWSRWGVNTEAFF. As DNA, the CDR3 is TGTGCCTGGAGTCGCTGGGGGGTGAACACTGAAGCTTTCTTT.

This clone was recorded a few times. The chain has TRBV2 and TRBJ2-1; D possibly corresponds to TRBD1 (5 bases). This CDR3 spans 18 amino acids. V lost 6 bases and J lost 0, with 21 bases in between. The germline CDR1 and CDR2 sequences are SNHLY and FYNNEI. The CDR3 DNA sequence: TGTGCCAGCAGCGGACAACCCCTTCGGGTAGGCTCCTACAATGAGCAGTTCTTC. This encodes CASSGQPLRVGSYNEQFF.

This clone was seen just once. At one boundary the junction diverges from the germline segment, which might be a read error. The rearrangement uses TRBV7-2 and TRBJ2-2; TRBD1 might be the D (6 bases). The CDR3 runs to 12 residues. Germline V gene lookup returns CDR1 SGHTA and CDR2 FQGNSA. The CDR3, as DNA: TGTGCCAGCAGCTTAGTGGCAGGGGCGCTGTTTTTT. This codes for CASSLVAGALFF.

The chain combines TRBV4-3 with TRBJ2-1; D uncertain. Trimming shortened V by 1 base and J by 8 bases, and 9 bases separated the two germline ends. CDR1 and CDR2 from the germline V gene are LGHNA and YSLEER. The CDR3 extends over 13 amino acids. This CDR3 is CASSQGLSHEQFF. The CDR3 DNA reads TGCGCCAGCAGCCAAGGATTGAGCCATGAGCAGTTCTTC.

The CDR3 nucleotides read TGTGCCACCGGGGGGACTAGTAGCCATGAGCAGTTCTTC. Its protein is CATGGTSSHEQFF. The chain combines TRBV15 with TRBJ2-1, with 8 bases identical to TRBD2. CDR1 and CDR2 from the germline V gene are LNHNV and YYDKDF (reference sequence). There are 13 residues in the CDR3. Trimming cost V 8 bases and J 8 bases; bases outside gene matches: 8.

The rearrangement uses TRBV7-7 and TRBJ2-5; D not resolved. Trimming pared 5 bases from V and 0 bases from J, leaving 16 bases between. The CDR3 totals 16 residues. CDR1 is SSHAT, CDR2 FNYEAQ, per germline (reference sequence). CDR3 region: CASSLIQSDYQETQYF. In DNA, the CDR3 is TGTGCCAGCAGCCTCATCCAGTCAGACTACCAAGAGACCCAGTACTTC.

This clone was seen more than once but under ten times. The V gene is TRBV11-2, the J gene TRBJ2-7; D gene unclear. With 1 base removed from V and 12 bases from J, the gap between germline ends came to 10 bases. Germline-derived CDR1 and CDR2 are SGHAT and FQNNGV. The CDR3 length is 11 residues. CDR3 region: CASSLAQAPYF. CDR3 coding DNA: TGTGCCAGCAGCTTAGCGCAAGCACCGTACTTC.

The genes are TRBV11-3 and TRBJ2-5; D is possibly TRBD2 (6 bases). Between the trimmed V and J ends, which lost 3 bases and 2 bases, there was a span of 13 bases. The CDR3 contains 15 residues. Germline CDR1 and CDR2: SGHNT and YENEEA. The CDR3 DNA is TGTGCCAGCAGCTTTGGGGGAGGTCGTCAAGAGACCCAGTACTTC. Translated: CASSFGGGRQETQYF.

This sequence joins TRBV18 and TRBJ2-7, with D perhaps matching TRBD1 (5 bases). V was clipped by 1 base and J by 5 bases, with 9 bases between them. CDR3 length: 13 residues. Looked up from germline, CDR1 is KGHSH and CDR2 is LQKENI. The CDR3 DNA follows: TGTGCCAGCTCACCACAATCCAGGGACGAGCAGTACTTC. Translating it yields CASSPQSRDEQYF.

For this clone: One junction end disagrees with the germline gene, perhaps due to a read error. V gene TRBV29-1 combines with J gene TRBJ1-5; 7 bases align to TRBD1. The CDR3 spans 13 residues. CDR1 and CDR2 from the germline V gene are SQVTM and ANQGSEA. The CDR3: CSVGVGGNQPQHF. The CDR3 DNA sequence: TGCAGCGTTGGGGTAGGGGGCAACCAGCCCCAGCATTTT.

The chain is built from TRBV19 and TRBJ2-5, with TRBD2 matching 13 bases. Near its end, the DNA agrees better with TRBJ2-7, so the J call may be wrong. CDR3 size: 15 residues. Germline V gives CDR1 LNHDA, CDR2 SQIVND (reference sequence). The CDR3 DNA is TGTGCCAGTAGTTTTCGGACTAGCGGGAGACACGAGCAGTACTTC. Translated: CASSFRTSGRHEQYF.

This chain joins TRBV25-1 and TRBJ2-3; 7 nucleotides line up with TRBD1. Trimming at V came to 9 bases and at J to 4 bases, leaving 7 bases not matched to a gene. This CDR3 is 13 amino acids long. Germline CDR1 and CDR2: MGHDK and SYGVNS. CDR3 sequence reads: CASRTGAADTQYF. DNA for the CDR3: TGTGCCAGTCGGACAGGTGCTGCAGATACGCAGTATTTT.

The V and J genes are TRBV7-2 and TRBJ2-5; a possible D gene is TRBD1 (6 bases). Trimming pared 1 base from V and 5 bases from J, leaving 14 bases between. This CDR3 region has 15 residues. Germline V gene lookup returns CDR1 SGHTA and CDR2 FQGNSA. This chain's CDR3 is CASSLVSGARETQYF. In DNA, the CDR3 is TGTGCCAGCAGCTTAGTATCAGGGGCGCGGGAGACCCAGTACTTC.

A single count supports this clone. The junction does not match germline at one end; this may be a read error. The same CDR3 arises from other DNA sequences in this sample as well. The rearrangement links TRBV9 to TRBJ2-7, with TRBD2 identical over 9 bases. The V gene's germline CDR1 is SGDLS and CDR2 YYNGEE. The CDR3 is 15 amino acids. CDR3 DNA sequence: TGCGCCAGCAGCCCAATAAGCGGGAGGTCCCACGAGCAGTACTTC. Amino acid sequence: CASSPISGRSHEQYF.

This clone was picked up a small number of times. The J gene is TRBJ2-7, the V gene TRBV5-4, with D possibly matching TRBD1 (6 bases). The germline V and J ends were trimmed by 1 base and 0 bases, with 14 bases remaining between them. Germline V gives CDR1 SGHNT, CDR2 YYREEE (reference sequence). CDR3 length equals 16 residues. CDR3 sequence reads: CASSLLGGGTSYEQYF. In DNA, the CDR3 is TGTGCCAGCAGCTTGTTAGGTGGGGGCACCTCCTACGAGCAGTACTTC.

The chain uses TRBV5-1 and TRBJ2-3; the D is unclear. The CDR3 spans 12 residues. CDR1 and CDR2 from the germline V gene are SGHRS and YFSETQ. The V end was cut by 7 bases, the J end by 2 bases, with 8 bases between. The CDR3 loop is CASPPFTDTQYF. CDR3 DNA sequence: TGCGCCAGCCCCCCGTTCACAGATACGCAGTATTTT.

The chain carries TRBV28 and TRBJ2-2, with TRBD2 as a possible D gene (6 bases). CDR3 length equals 13 residues. CDR1 and CDR2 from the germline V gene are MDHEN and SYDVKM. The V end lost 4 bases, the J end lost 5 bases, and 8 bases lay between the germline ends. The CDR3 here is CASSSGGTGELFF. In DNA, the CDR3 is TGTGCCAGCAGTTCCGGGGGAACCGGGGAGCTGTTTTTT.